The 16 T cell receptor beta chains below were found in one sample sequenced in a study of naive and memory T cell subsets (dated by TCRdb to about 2017). Receptor libraries were prepared by 5' RACE. The instrument given in TCRdb is Illumina MiSeq. TCR RNA was reverse transcribed with SuperScript IV using alpha and beta constant region primers for the blood and skin samples. Through fastp at Q25 and MiXCR, TCRdb rebuilt clones from the public reads, retaining in-frame beta chains. Every CDR3 protein is listed once, alongside the most common genes and DNA of its rows. The sample includes about 22,000 distinct CDR3 sequences, with around 3.9% observed a single time. The ten largest account for roughly 8% of the sample. Whole blood analysis involved drawing roughly 2.6 ml of peripheral blood from adult healthy volunteers into Tempus tubes and then extracting RNA following the manufacturer's instructions.

Receptors originate from a male donor in good health.

This clonotype was seen many times. This rearrangement joins TRBV3-1 to TRBJ2-1; D call uncertain. V was shortened by 4 bases and J by 6 bases, with 4 bases between the two germline ends. The CDR3 consists of 11 residues. Looked up from germline, CDR1 is LGHDT and CDR2 is YNNKEL (reference sequence). In DNA, the CDR3 is TGTGCCAGCAGCCTAGGCAATGAGCAGTTCTTC. It codes for CASSLGNEQFF.

The chain links TRBV5-6 to TRBJ2-5; 8 nucleotides match TRBD2. J was trimmed by 5 bases and V by 2 bases; bases with no gene match: 8. The CDR3 length is 15 residues. Germline V CDR1 and CDR2: SGHDT, YYEEEE. The CDR3 spells CASSFYGGASETQYF. In DNA, the CDR3 is TGTGCCAGCAGCTTTTACGGGGGGGCCAGCGAGACCCAGTACTTC.

This clonotype was detected many times. The chain couples TRBV28 to TRBJ1-6; 9 nucleotides agree with TRBD1. Germline CDR1 is MDHEN and CDR2 is SYDVKM. Losses at the gene ends were 5 bases for V and 9 bases for J; bases not matched to a gene: 8. This CDR3 spans 15 amino acids. CDR3: CASSIPGQGLSPLHF. The CDR3 DNA is TGTGCCAGCAGTATACCGGGACAGGGTCTTTCACCCCTCCACTTT.

This clonotype was observed many times. V is TRBV3-1 and J is TRBJ1-2; a possible D gene is TRBD1 (5 bases). Per the germline V gene, CDR1 is LGHDT and CDR2 is YNNKEL (reference sequence). The CDR3 totals 13 residues. The germline V and J ends were trimmed by 2 bases and 9 bases, with 13 bases remaining between them. The CDR3 region has the DNA TGTGCCAGCAGCCAACCCGTAACAGGCCGCTACACCTTC. Protein sequence: CASSQPVTGRYTF.

This clonotype was detected only a few times. With a much larger clone just one base away, this may be a read error. This chain uses TRBV9 with TRBJ1-5; D not resolved. The CDR3 has 12 residues. Germline V lookup: CDR1 SGDLS, CDR2 YYNGEE. CDR3 sequence (DNA): TGTGCCAGCAGCGCGAGGGCTCAGCCCCAGAATTTT. Translated, it gives CASSARAQPQNF.

This clonotype was seen at least ten times. The chain recombines TRBV6-1 with TRBJ2-3, with TRBD2 identical over 10 bases. The J segment lost 4 bases and the V segment lost 0 bases, leaving 1 base of the junction unmatched. The length of the CDR3 is 15 residues. Per germline, CDR1 MNHNS and CDR2 SASEGT. The CDR3 DNA follows: TGTGCCAGCAGTGAAGCTAGCGGGGGGCCAGATACGCAGTATTTT. It encodes CASSEASGGPDTQYF.

This clonotype was seen many times. This rearrangement joins TRBV7-9 to TRBJ1-6; 7 nucleotides line up with TRBD1. Germline lookup yields CDR1 SEHNR and CDR2 FQNEAQ (reference sequence). Trimming removed 2 bases from V and 8 bases from J; junction bases left unmatched: 6. The CDR3 runs to 15 residues. The CDR3 loop is CASSLSRGPDSPLHF. CDR3 nucleotide sequence: TGTGCCAGCAGCTTATCAAGGGGGCCGGATTCACCCCTCCACTTT.

This clonotype occurred many times. The CDR3 nucleotides read TGTGCCAGCAGTTCGGCAGGGGGCTACACTGAAGCTTTCTTT. Protein product: CASSSAGGYTEAFF. The chain carries TRBV6-5 and TRBJ1-1; 8 nucleotides line up with TRBD1. The CDR3 consists of 14 residues. Unmatched junction bases numbered 4, after V lost 4 bases and J lost 3 bases. The germline V gene has CDR1 MNHEY and CDR2 SVGAGI.

In its sample, this clonotype was seen many times. This chain joins TRBV12-3 or TRBV12-4 and TRBJ1-5; 10 nucleotides line up with TRBD1. CDR3 length equals 15 residues. The V and J ends lost 6 bases and 3 bases, in that order; junction bases with no gene match: 5. The CDR3 spells CASREGQGFNQPQHF. CDR3 nucleotides: TGTGCCAGCAGGGAGGGACAGGGGTTCAATCAGCCCCAGCATTTT.

This clonotype was counted ten times or more. The chain links TRBV4-1 to TRBJ2-5; D possibly matches TRBD1 or TRBD2 (5 bases each). The CDR3 sequence is 16 residues long. The V gene lost 1 base and the J gene lost 1 base, with 13 bases spanning the gap. CDR1 and CDR2 (germline): MGHRA, YSYEKL. CDR3 region: CASSQARGPPQETQYF. The CDR3 DNA sequence: TGCGCCAGCAGCCAAGCCCGGGGACCCCCCCAAGAGACCCAGTACTTC.

This clonotype was recorded at least ten times. CDR3 sequence: CASSLGILRDSYEQYF. As DNA, the CDR3 is TGTGCCAGCAGCTTGGGGATCCTCCGGGACAGCTACGAGCAGTACTTC. The chain carries TRBV5-4 and TRBJ2-7; 7 nucleotides match TRBD1. This CDR3 spans 16 amino acids. With V trimmed by 0 bases and J by 3 bases, 9 bases remained unmatched. CDR1 SGHNT and CDR2 YYREEE come from the germline V gene (reference sequence).

This clonotype occurred many times. This chain connects TRBV20-1 to TRBJ2-1; 12 bases are shared with TRBD2. V was pared by 3 bases and J by 8 bases, with 5 bases of the junction left unmatched. The germline V gene encodes CDR1 DFQATT and CDR2 SNEGSKA (reference sequence). The CDR3 runs to 14 residues. The CDR3 loop is CSASTSGGSDEQFF. CDR3 DNA sequence: TGCAGTGCTAGTACTAGCGGGGGGTCCGATGAGCAGTTCTTC.

The sample holds many counts of this clonotype. This chain uses TRBV6-1 with TRBJ2-3; 9 positions agree with TRBD2. With V trimmed by 2 bases and J by 6 bases, 3 bases remained unmatched. Per germline, CDR1 MNHNS and CDR2 SASEGT. The CDR3 loop spans 14 amino acids. CDR3 coding DNA: TGTGCCAGCAGTGAACTTAGCGGGAGTGATACGCAGTATTTT. Amino acids: CASSELSGSDTQYF.

This clonotype was counted ten times or more. The gene calls are TRBV15 and TRBJ2-7; TRBD1 agrees at 11 bases. Losses at the gene ends were 1 base for V and 2 bases for J; bases not matched to a gene: 1. The CDR3 runs 15 residues. Germline loops: CDR1 LNHNV, CDR2 YYDKDF (reference sequence). CDR3 residues: CATSRVGQGAYEQYF. The CDR3 nucleotides are TGTGCCACCAGCAGAGTGGGACAGGGGGCCTACGAGCAGTACTTC.

This clonotype was observed at least ten times. The J gene is TRBJ1-2, the V gene TRBV15, with D possibly matching TRBD1 (5 bases). The CDR3 contains 14 residues. V lost 3 bases and J 3 bases, leaving 11 bases between the germline ends. Germline V gives CDR1 LNHNV, CDR2 YYDKDF (reference sequence). In nucleotides, the CDR3 is TGTGCCACCAGCAGGGAAATGGGACACTATGGCTACACCTTC. Residues: CATSREMGHYGYTF. The entire variable domain, with the rest obtained from reference TRBV15 and TRBJ1-2, is as follows: DAMVIQNPRYQVTQFGKPVTLSCSQTLNHNVMYWYQQKSSQAPKLLFHYYDKDFNNEADTPDNFQSRRPNTSFCFLDIRSPGLGDTAMYLCATSREMGHYGYTFGSGTRLTVV.

This clonotype was seen ten or more times. J is TRBJ1-2 and V is TRBV5-6, with D possibly being TRBD1 (5 bases). Between the trimmed V and J ends, which lost 5 bases and 3 bases, there was a span of 8 bases. This CDR3 region has 12 residues. Germline V CDR1 and CDR2: SGHDT, YYEEEE. The CDR3 protein is CASSRGDYGYTF. The CDR3 bases are TGTGCCAGCAGTCGGGGGGACTATGGCTACACCTTC.